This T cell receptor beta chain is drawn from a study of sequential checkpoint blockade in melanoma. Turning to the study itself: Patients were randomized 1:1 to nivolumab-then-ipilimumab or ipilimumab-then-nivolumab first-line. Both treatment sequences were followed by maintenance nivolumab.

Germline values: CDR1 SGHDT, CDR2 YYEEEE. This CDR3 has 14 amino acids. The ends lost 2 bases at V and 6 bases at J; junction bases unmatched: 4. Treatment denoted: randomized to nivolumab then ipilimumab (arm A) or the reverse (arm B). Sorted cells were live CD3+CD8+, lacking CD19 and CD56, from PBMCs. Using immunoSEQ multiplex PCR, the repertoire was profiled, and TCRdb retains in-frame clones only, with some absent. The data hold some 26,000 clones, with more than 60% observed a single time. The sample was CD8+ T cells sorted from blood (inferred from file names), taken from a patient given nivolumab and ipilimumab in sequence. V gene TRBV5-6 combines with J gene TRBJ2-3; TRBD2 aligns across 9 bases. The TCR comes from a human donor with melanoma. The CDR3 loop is CASSFGRGGDTQYF. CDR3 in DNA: TGTGCCAGCAGCTTTGGGCGGGGGGGCGATACGCAGTATTTT.